This T cell receptor (beta chain) is from a study of HIV-infected children after antiretroviral therapy interruption. Study-level information: EBV and CMV exposure was recorded in most children. Weeks 0, 12, interruption end (24 or 48), and about 3 years post-study gave interruption-arm samples.

This CDR3 region has 14 residues. Germline V gene sequence: CDR1 SGHRS, CDR2 YFSETQ. The V end lost 3 bases, the J end lost 5 bases, and 13 bases lay between the germline ends. Treatment described: PENTA 11 planned treatment interruption arm or continuous ART arm. The TCR library was built from RNA with a 3' RACE protocol and unique molecular identifiers. TCRdb re-analysed the 3' RACE reads in MiXCR, keeping a single row per CDR3 protein. The data contain about 15,000 distinct CDR3 sequences, 3% to 3.5% of them seen just once; the ten biggest clones take up 5.1%. At least ten counts were recorded for this clonotype. Antigen: not known. Study-level results: Naive CD4+ CDR3 sharing between time points fell after interruption began. Naive CD4+ Gini coefficient rose by interruption end, suggesting clonal expansion.

This sequence joins TRBV5-1 and TRBJ2-3, with a weak D call TRBD1 (6 bases). This specimen consisted of CD45RA+ CD4+ T cells from PBMCs, obtained from a donor given antiretroviral therapy, either interrupted or continuous. The sample's subset: naive CD4+ CD45RA+ CD45RO- T cells. The receptor was isolated from a child aged 2-17 years with HIV. The CDR3 DNA reads TGCGCCAGCAGCTCCGGACAGCCCGGAGATACGCAGTATTTT. It specifies CASSSGQPGDTQYF. Full variable domain (outside the CDR3, taken from reference TRBV5-1 and TRBJ2-3): KAGVTQTPRYLIKTRGQQVTLSCSPISGHRSVSWYQQTPGQGLQFLFEYFSETQRNKGNFPGRFSGRQFSNSRSEMNVSTLELGDSALYLCASSSGQPGDTQYFGPGTRLTVL.